This entry is about one T cell receptor (beta chain). Its antigen is not known. All donors participated as healthy donors of bone marrow. The sample originates from a study of cytomegalovirus exposure and HLA in healthy donors. Findings and limits, study-wide: According to the study, about 180 TCR beta chains were cytomegalovirus-associated. Analysis was performed later, and it showed HLA-associated TCR beta chains to be more clonally expanded than equally common others. For TCR beta chains, V- and J-gene trimming was later linked to a missense DCLRE1C variant.

CDR1 and CDR2 (germline): LNHDA, SQIVND (reference sequence). The germline V and J ends were trimmed by 9 bases and 0 bases, with 8 bases remaining between them. This CDR3 comprises 12 residues. The primer mix had 60 Vbeta and 13 Jbeta primers. The method was immunoSEQ multiplex PCR; TCRdb's version includes in-frame clones alone and lacks a portion of them. In the table there are 100,000 or so clones, 80% of which are singletons. The TCR originated in a man aged 25 to 40 in good health and CMV-seronegative. This chain uses TRBV19 with TRBJ1-1; D is unresolved. Sequenced: PBMCs. The CDR3 DNA reads as TGTGCCAGCGTCACTATGAACACTGAAGCTTTCTTT. Translating gives CASVTMNTEAFF.